These 22 T cell receptor beta chains were sequenced from one sample in a study of CD8 T cells in Susac syndrome. An input of about 0.45 to 1 ug of RNA was subjected to reverse transcription using random hexamers. TCRdb re-called the immunoSEQ multiplex PCR reads with MiXCR, one entry per CDR3 protein. This sample has under 110,000 distinct CDR3 sequences, with less than 95% found just once. The material sequenced was CD8+ T cells from PBMCs. Every receptor here comes from a human donor with Susac syndrome.

This clonotype appeared a few times. The chain carries TRBV13 and TRBJ2-3, with D possibly being TRBD2 (5 bases). The CDR3 sequence is 13 residues long. The ends were cut back, 5 bases at V and 3 bases at J, with 9 bases in the middle. Looked up from germline, CDR1 is PRHDT and CDR2 is FYEKMQ (reference sequence). The CDR3 DNA is TGTGCCAGCAGCCTTAGAGGGACAGATACGCAGTATTTT. This translates into CASSLRGTDTQYF.

V usage is TRBV12-3 or TRBV12-4 and J usage is TRBJ2-2; D not certain. V dropped 6 bases and J dropped 5 bases, with 10 bases sitting between them. CDR3 length: 13 amino acids. In nucleotides, the CDR3 is TGTGCCAGCAGGTCAGGTGGTACCGGGGAGCTGTTTTTT. It specifies CASRSGGTGELFF.

The rearrangement links TRBV14 to TRBJ2-7; no clear D. This CDR3 contains 14 residues. CDR1 SGHDN and CDR2 FVKESK come from the germline V gene. V lost 1 base, J lost 7 bases, and 14 bases lay in between. The CDR3 reads CASSQVGDPWEQYF. The DNA of the CDR3 is TGTGCCAGCAGCCAAGTTGGGGATCCCTGGGAGCAGTACTTC.

The chain has TRBV9 and TRBJ2-1; D is ambiguous. This CDR3 spans 14 amino acids. The V gene's germline CDR1 is SGDLS and CDR2 YYNGEE. The ends were cut back, 4 bases at V and 5 bases at J, with 13 bases in the middle. CDR3 DNA sequence: TGTGCCAGCAGCCAAGTAGAGTCCCACAATGAGCAGTTCTTC. Residues: CASSQVESHNEQFF.

J is TRBJ2-5 and V is TRBV29-1, with 7 bases aligning to TRBD1. Germline V gene data show CDR1 as SQVTM and CDR2 as ANQGSEA. The CDR3 covers 15 residues. V gave up 1 base and J gave up 5 bases; unmatched junction bases: 10. CDR3 sequence: CSVEAGRGYRETQYF. Here the CDR3 DNA reads TGCAGCGTTGAAGCGGGCAGGGGGTATCGGGAGACCCAGTACTTC.

This chain connects TRBV5-4 to TRBJ2-5, with 10 nucleotides matching TRBD2. Per the germline V gene, CDR1 is SGHNT and CDR2 is YYREEE (reference sequence). Trimming at V came to 3 bases and at J to 3 bases, leaving 5 bases not matched to a gene. CDR3 length equals 15 residues. CDR3 in DNA: TGTGCCAGCAGCTCTCTAGCGGGGGACGAAGAGACCCAGTACTTC. This sequence encodes CASSSLAGDEETQYF. The full variable domain, completed using reference TRBV5-4 and TRBJ2-5, is ETGVTQSPTHLIKTRGQQVTLRCSSQSGHNTVSWYQQALGQGPQFIFQYYREEENGRGNFPPRFSGLQFPNYSSELNVNALELDDSALYLCASSSLAGDEETQYFGPGTRLLVL.

The chain uses TRBV4-1 and TRBJ1-2, with 10 bases matching TRBD1. With V trimmed by 3 bases and J by 4 bases, 2 bases remained unmatched. CDR3 length: 14 residues. CDR1 is MGHRA and CDR2 is YSYEKL in the germline V gene. The CDR3 loop reads CASSQGQGIYGYTF. In DNA, the CDR3 is TGCGCCAGCAGCCAGGGACAGGGGATCTATGGCTACACCTTC.

The chain is built from TRBV6-4 and TRBJ2-7, with D perhaps matching TRBD1 (6 bases). Germline assignment: CDR1 MRHNA and CDR2 SNTAGT. The CDR3 extends over 12 amino acids. Trimming cost V 6 bases and J 4 bases, with 10 bases left between them. The CDR3 sequence: CASRDTGYEQYF. CDR3 nucleotide sequence: TGTGCCAGCAGGGATACAGGGTACGAGCAGTACTTC.

V is TRBV12-3 or TRBV12-4 and J is TRBJ2-1; D possibly corresponds to TRBD2 (5 bases). Trimming pared 6 bases from V and 0 bases from J, leaving 12 bases between. The length of the CDR3 is 15 residues. Here the CDR3 reads CASSPGLHSYNEQFF. Here the CDR3 DNA reads TGTGCCAGCAGCCCTGGACTCCACTCCTACAATGAGCAGTTCTTC.

The table lists this clonotype with a count of one. The rearrangement uses TRBV19 and TRBJ2-1; a weak D match, TRBD1 (5 bases). CDR3 length: 14 amino acids. The V and J ends lost 7 bases and 9 bases respectively, with 19 bases between them. Germline CDR1 is LNHDA and CDR2 is SQIVND (reference sequence). The DNA of the CDR3 is TGTGCCAGTATGGACGTATCTTCTAGGGGTGAGCAGTTCTTC. Protein: CASMDVSSRGEQFF.

The genes are TRBV5-1 and TRBJ2-3; D is perhaps TRBD1 or TRBD2 (5 bases each). Germline lookup yields CDR1 SGHRS and CDR2 YFSETQ. The CDR3 is 16 amino acids. V lost 4 bases and J 0 bases, leaving 15 bases between the germline ends. In DNA form, the CDR3 reads TGCGCCAGCAGCCCGCAGGGCAGGACTAGCACAGATACGCAGTATTTT. Residues: CASSPQGRTSTDTQYF.

V usage is TRBV7-9 and J usage is TRBJ2-6; D is undetermined. The CDR3 loop spans 16 amino acids. The germline gives CDR1 SEHNR, CDR2 FQNEAQ (reference sequence). V dropped 5 bases and J dropped 2 bases, with 13 bases sitting between them. CDR3 in amino acids: CASSPSDGPGANVLTF. The CDR3 coding sequence is TGTGCCAGCAGCCCCTCGGACGGGCCTGGGGCCAACGTCCTGACTTTC. Drawing the rest from reference TRBV7-9 and TRBJ2-6, the complete variable domain is DTGVSQNPRHKITKRGQNVTFRCDPISEHNRLYWYRQTLGQGPEFLTYFQNEAQLEKSRLLSDRFSAERPKGSFSTLEIQRTEQGDSAMYLCASSPSDGPGANVLTFGAGSRLTVL.

This chain joins TRBV12-3 or TRBV12-4 and TRBJ1-4; 7 nucleotides align to TRBD1. The CDR3 covers 14 residues. V gave up 8 bases and J gave up 8 bases; unmatched junction bases: 11. This chain's CDR3 is CASELRQGAEKLFF. CDR3 DNA sequence: TGTGCCAGCGAACTACGACAGGGCGCCGAAAAACTGTTTTTT.

V usage is TRBV29-1 and J usage is TRBJ2-1; D remains unclear. The CDR3 is 13 amino acids. V lost 7 bases and J lost 5, with 15 bases in between. Germline CDR1 reads SQVTM; CDR2 reads ANQGSEA. CDR3 nucleotide sequence: TGCAGCGGCATGTCTCTCGGTCACAATGAGCAGTTCTTC. It encodes CSGMSLGHNEQFF.

The rearrangement uses TRBV18 and TRBJ2-3, with D possibly TRBD1 on 5 matching bases. Trimming left V 8 bases short and J 2 bases short, with 17 bases between. The CDR3 covers 15 residues. Germline CDR1 and CDR2: KGHSH and LQKENI. The CDR3 spells CASPPEQAYTDTQYF. The DNA of the CDR3 is TGTGCCAGCCCCCCGGAACAGGCGTACACAGATACGCAGTATTTT. The whole variable domain, filled in from reference TRBV18 and TRBJ2-3, reads NAGVMQNPRHLVRRRGQEARLRCSPMKGHSHVYWYRQLPEEGLKFMVYLQKENIIDESGMPKERFSAEFPKEGPSILRIQQVVRGDSAAYFCASPPEQAYTDTQYFGPGTRLTVL.

The chain uses TRBV9 and TRBJ2-3, with TRBD2 identical over 10 bases. After removal of 4 bases from V and 5 bases from J, the junction contained 10 bases not matched to a gene. In germline, CDR1 is SGDLS, CDR2 YYNGEE. The CDR3 runs to 16 residues. In DNA, the CDR3 is TGTGCCAGCAGCTCCCTCAGCGGGGGGGCCGGAGATACGCAGTATTTT. It codes for CASSSLSGGAGDTQYF.

This clonotype has a handful of counts. V is TRBV9 and J is TRBJ2-7, with D possibly TRBD1 on 6 matching bases. Germline V gene lookup returns CDR1 SGDLS and CDR2 YYNGEE. The CDR3 has 15 residues. V lost 1 base and J lost 4, with 15 bases in between. CDR3 loop: CASSVSTGPQYEQYF. CDR3 in DNA: TGTGCCAGCAGCGTATCGACAGGCCCCCAATACGAGCAGTACTTC.

The chain uses TRBV5-4 and TRBJ2-1; tentative D call: TRBD1 (6 bases). CDR1 is SGHNT and CDR2 is YYREEE in the germline V gene (reference sequence). There are 11 residues in the CDR3. V was cut by 4 bases and J by 10 bases, with 9 bases left in between. Here the CDR3 DNA reads TGTGCCAGCAGCGCACAGGGAGAGCAGTTCTTC. This codes for CASSAQGEQFF.

This clonotype was seen a handful of times. V and J are TRBV20-1 and TRBJ1-2; maybe TRBD1 (5 bases). V was pared by 6 bases and J by 5 bases, with 19 bases between. From germline, CDR1 is DFQATT and CDR2 SNEGSKA (reference sequence). The CDR3 loop spans 14 amino acids. CDR3 sequence: CSARLGEGNYGYTF. Here the CDR3 DNA reads TGCAGTGCCAGGTTGGGGGAGGGCAATTATGGCTACACCTTC.

The chain has TRBV14 and TRBJ2-3; D may match TRBD1 or TRBD2 (5 bases each). CDR3 size: 12 residues. V was trimmed by 4 bases and J by 6 bases, leaving 8 bases between them. The germline V gene encodes CDR1 SGHDN and CDR2 FVKESK. The CDR3 spells CASSRGTDTQYF. DNA for the CDR3: TGTGCCAGCAGCCGAGGGACCGATACGCAGTATTTT.

The CDR3 coding sequence is TGCGCCAGCAGCGGGGGCGGGGGCTACGAGCAGTACTTC. The encoded protein is CASSGGGGYEQYF. V usage is TRBV5-1 and J usage is TRBJ2-7; tentative D call: TRBD2 (7 bases). The CDR3 totals 13 residues. With 4 bases removed from V and 3 bases from J, the gap between germline ends came to 11 bases. Looked up from germline, CDR1 is SGHRS and CDR2 is YFSETQ.

The chain combines TRBV12-3 or TRBV12-4 with TRBJ2-1, with 10 bases identical to TRBD2. The CDR3 sequence is 14 residues long. V lost 6 bases to trimming and J lost 6 bases; unmatched junction nucleotides: 5. The DNA for the CDR3 is TGTGCCAGCAGCCGACTAGCGGGCTCCAATGAGCAGTTCTTC. Translating it yields CASSRLAGSNEQFF.